This T cell receptor beta chain was retrieved from a study of T cell changes during pregnancy in multiple sclerosis. The CDR3 runs 15 residues. V was pared by 0 bases and J by 1 base, with 10 bases between. Germline values: CDR1 SGDLS, CDR2 YYNGEE. Produced via immunoSEQ multiplex PCR; TCRdb's table is partial and in-frame only. The sample includes tens of thousands of clones, 91% of them seen just once. The chain couples TRBV9 to TRBJ1-1; D is unresolved. This clonotype was sampled from a female donor in good health, enrolled as a control in a pregnancy study. The material was peripheral blood, obtained after pregnancy. CDR3 loop: CASSVVSAANTEAFF. In DNA, the CDR3 is TGTGCCAGCAGCGTAGTCAGTGCGGCGAACACTGAAGCTTTCTTT.